This T cell receptor (beta chain) was recorded in a study of shared clonotypes between healthy human individuals (TCRdb year 2020). Context from the whole study: The cohort included a few men and a couple of women between 18 and 49 years of age. For each donor, CD4 naive and CD4 memory were each given three plates, CD8 naive was given two plates, and CD8 memory was given one plate. Leukapheresis yielded between about 0.94 and 9 billion PBMCs per donor. The study deeply sequenced blood TCR repertoires of about 5 healthy adults to estimate repertoire size and the extent of clonotype sharing between individuals. Different laboratories and diverse techniques were used to prepare libraries and sequence TCR repertoires, to increase sequencing depth and limit assay-specific biases.

TCR CDR3 regions were amplified from genomic DNA by multiplex PCR using the deep immunoSEQ assay. For each cell subset, the extracted genomic DNA was distributed evenly across all wells of several immunoSEQ 96-well plates, and each plate served as one replicate. Each replicate PCR for sorted subsets received roughly 0.2 ug genomic DNA, equal to about 30,000 T cell genomes. Purified libraries were quantified with a Qubit 3.0 fluorometer, sized on a Bioanalyzer 2100, and re-quantified with the KAPA Library Quantification kit. Each immunoSEQ 96-well plate was sequenced on its own single-read 150-cycle Illumina NextSeq 550 flow cell. In the authors' own workflow: Because the immunoSEQ output held only junctional sequences and lacked quality scores, the filtering could not match the filtering applied to full-length reads. Sequences were annotated with PyIR, a Python wrapper for IgBLAST v1.9, using IMGT germline references to assign V/J genes and CDR3. Reads with weak V/J assignments (E-value above 1e-6), missing CDR3, stop codons, out-of-frame junctions, or ambiguous translated residues were removed. A V3J clonotype was defined by an identical inferred V gene, J gene, and CDR3 amino acid sequence. Percentage overlap between repertoires was computed as shared unique clonotypes divided by the size of the smaller repertoire. Richness of each repertoire was evaluated using RTK rarefaction, the Chao1 estimator, and Recon v2.1 estimates of unobserved clonotypes. For all TCRbeta clonotypes obtained by the gDNA method from a few donors, generation probabilities were computed with OLGA. The immuneACCESS repertoire file appears here via TCRdb, limited to in-frame rearrangements. These files lack a portion of the clones; in checked studies, under half of the deficit traces to unresolved V genes, and the cause of the others is not known. That table gives V, J and clone size, and the DNA gave D and trimming. The sample table lists approximately 940,000 clones, approximately 80% of them with a count of one. Nearly 1.5% of the sample is taken by the ten largest.

Reading the germline V gene (reference sequence) gives CDR1 LNHDA and CDR2 SQIVND. The trim is 5 bases for V and 4 bases for J, with a gap of 9 bases between the germline ends. From the cysteine up to the phenylalanine, the CDR3 has a length of 14 residues. Only the CDR3 part of the read is kept: 42 bases, read in frame from the first base. Healthy HIV-negative adults with no recently reported acute infections or vaccinations were included as donors. Only Caucasian adults living in Nashville, Tennessee, USA were represented among the donors. Magnetic negative selection was used to enrich CD4+ T cells, after which naive cells were positively selected on CD45RA and the negative fraction became the memory subset. After blood collection by leukapheresis, PBMCs were isolated using Ficoll-Histopaque density gradient centrifugation and then cryopreserved in the vapor phase of liquid nitrogen. Purity and quantity of every magnetically sorted T cell population were checked by analytical flow cytometry. Genomic DNA was isolated from each sorted fraction and quantified by UV absorbance on a Nanodrop 2000c.

In this sample, this clone turned up once. This receptor's antigen is unknown. One base away there is no much larger clone; base qualities are not given. What the research found in general, with its limitations: Higher generation probabilities were observed for clonotypes shared by all four sorted-subset donors than for non-shared clonotypes. Because the study included only a small number of donors, the genetic and exposure-history diversity represented was limited. Across a handful of donors, roughly 5.1% of naive CD4, approximately 3.6% of naive CD8, around 2.1% of memory CD4, and approximately 0.42% of memory CD8 clonotypes were shared. Pairwise subsampling led to the expectation that sequencing depth would affect the degree of clonotype sharing among donors. Naive subsets generally had larger estimated clonotype richness than memory subsets. Rarefaction of sorted-subset datasets indicated incomplete sequencing despite the large sequencing depth. Sampling was limited to blood, and TCR repertoires in tissue likely differ from TCR repertoires in blood.

The chain uses TRBV19 and TRBJ1-6; a tentative D match to TRBD1 spans 6 bases. The sequence derives from a man between 18 and 35 years old in good health. The sample comprised memory CD4+ T cells sorted from blood. The cell subset or site label on this specimen signifies: CD45RA-negative fraction. The CDR3 reads as follows: CASSPGQYNSPLHF. The sequenced DNA: TGTGCCAGTAGTCCCGGACAGTATAATTCACCCCTCCACTTT.